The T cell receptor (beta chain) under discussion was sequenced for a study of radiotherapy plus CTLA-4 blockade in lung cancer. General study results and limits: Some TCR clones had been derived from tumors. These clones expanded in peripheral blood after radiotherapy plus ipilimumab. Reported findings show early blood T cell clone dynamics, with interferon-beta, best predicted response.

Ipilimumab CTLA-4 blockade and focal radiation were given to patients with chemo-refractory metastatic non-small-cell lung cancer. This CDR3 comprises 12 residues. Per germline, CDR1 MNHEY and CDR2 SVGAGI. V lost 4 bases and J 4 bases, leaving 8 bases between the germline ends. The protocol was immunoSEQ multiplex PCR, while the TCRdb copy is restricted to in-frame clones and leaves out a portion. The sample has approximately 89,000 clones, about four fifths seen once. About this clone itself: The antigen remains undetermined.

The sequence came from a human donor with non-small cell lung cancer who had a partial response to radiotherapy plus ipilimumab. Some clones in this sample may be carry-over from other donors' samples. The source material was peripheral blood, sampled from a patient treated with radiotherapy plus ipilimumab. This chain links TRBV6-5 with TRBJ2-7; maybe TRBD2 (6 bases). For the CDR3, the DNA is TGTGCCAGCAGTTCGGGAGTTTACGAGCAGTACTTC. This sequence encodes CASSSGVYEQYF.